The present TCR beta chain was sequenced within a study of T cells in pancreatic ductal adenocarcinoma. Study results and caveats: Tumor-versus-blood clonality comparisons may be biased toward lower tumor diversity.

The repertoire was sequenced with immunoSEQ multiplex PCR; TCRdb's copy has only in-frame clones and lacks some. The sample carries about 97,000 clones, about 95% recorded once. The selected patients with pancreatic ductal adenocarcinoma had surgery but no neoadjuvant therapy. A remark on this clone: Its antigen is not known.

Trimming removed 11 bases from V and 2 bases from J; junction bases left unmatched: 8. Per germline, CDR1 MNHNS and CDR2 SASEGT. The CDR3 runs 15 residues. What was sequenced was PBMCs. The TCR sequence derives from a human donor with pancreatic ductal adenocarcinoma. The rearrangement uses TRBV6-1 and TRBJ2-1, with 11 bases fitting TRBD1. CDR3 DNA sequence: TGTGCCCTCACCGAGGGACAGGGGGCCTACAATGAGCAGTTCTTC. This sequence encodes CALTEGQGAYNEQFF.